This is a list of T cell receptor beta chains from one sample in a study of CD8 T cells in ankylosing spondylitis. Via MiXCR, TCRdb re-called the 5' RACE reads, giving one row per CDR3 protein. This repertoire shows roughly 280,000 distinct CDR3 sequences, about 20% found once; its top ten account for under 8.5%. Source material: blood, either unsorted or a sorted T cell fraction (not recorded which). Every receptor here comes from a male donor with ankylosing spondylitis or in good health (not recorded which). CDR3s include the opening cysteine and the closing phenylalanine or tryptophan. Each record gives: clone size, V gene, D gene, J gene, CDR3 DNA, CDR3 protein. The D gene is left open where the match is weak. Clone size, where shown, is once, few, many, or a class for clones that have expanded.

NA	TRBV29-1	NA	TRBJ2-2	TGCAGCGTTGCGAGGGCCACCGGGGAGCTGTTTTTT	CSVARATGELFF
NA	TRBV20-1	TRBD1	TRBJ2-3	TGCAGTGCTCCCCGACAGGGTGGCGATACGCAGTATTTT	CSAPRQGGDTQYF
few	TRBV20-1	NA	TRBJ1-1	TGCAGTGCTAGCGATAAAAGGAACACTGAAGCTTTCTTT	CSASDKRNTEAFF
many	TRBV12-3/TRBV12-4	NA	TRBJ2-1	TGTGCCAGCAGTTTTGACGAAACCTACAATGAGCAGTTCTTC	CASSFDETYNEQFF
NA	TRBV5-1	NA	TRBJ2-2	TGCGCCAGCAGCTTGGATCCGGGGGCGGACACCGGGGAGCTGTTTTTT	CASSLDPGADTGELFF
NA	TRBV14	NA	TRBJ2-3	TGTGCCAGCAGCCAAGATGGACGGAGGGGCACAGATACGCAGTATTTT	CASSQDGRRGTDTQYF
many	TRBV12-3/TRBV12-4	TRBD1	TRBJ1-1	TGTGCCAGCAGTTGGGACAGGGGAACTGAAGCTTTCTTT	CASSWDRGTEAFF
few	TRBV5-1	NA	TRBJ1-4	TGCGCCAGCAGCTTGTGGCAGAATGAAAAACTGTTTTTT	CASSLWQNEKLFF
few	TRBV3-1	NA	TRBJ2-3	TGTGCCAGCAGCCAAGAGGACTACACAGATACGCAGTATTTT	CASSQEDYTDTQYF
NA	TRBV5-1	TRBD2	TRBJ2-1	TGCGCCAGCAGCTTGGTCACAGGAGTACTTAGCGGGAGAAAGAACAATGAGCAGTTCTTC	CASSLVTGVLSGRKNNEQFF
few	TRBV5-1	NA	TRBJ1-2	TGCGCCAGCAGCTTGGATCGACAGACCTATGGCTACACCTTC	CASSLDRQTYGYTF
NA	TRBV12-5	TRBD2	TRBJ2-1	TGTGCTAGTGGTTTGGGAATAGCGGGCCACAATGAGCAGTTCTTC	CASGLGIAGHNEQFF
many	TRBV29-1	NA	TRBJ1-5	TGCAGCGTTGGGGGGAATAGCAATCAGCCCCAGCATTTT	CSVGGNSNQPQHF
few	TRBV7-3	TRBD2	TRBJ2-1	TGTGCCAGCAGCCCTCTGGGAGGGAATGAGCAGTTCTTC	CASSPLGGNEQFF
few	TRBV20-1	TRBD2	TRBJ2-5	TGCAGTGCTGGGGCGGATAGCGGGGGGACCCAGTACTTC	CSAGADSGGTQYF
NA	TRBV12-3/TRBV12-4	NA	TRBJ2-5	TGTGCCAGCAGTTCCGACTGGAGTGGGGAGACCCAGTACTTC	CASSSDWSGETQYF
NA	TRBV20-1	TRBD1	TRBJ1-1	TGCAGTGCTAGATGGGGGACAGGGGGCACTGAAGCTTTCTTT	CSARWGTGGTEAFF
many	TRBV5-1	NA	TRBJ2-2	TGCGCCAGCAGCCGAGTTAACACCGGGGAGCTGTTTTTT	CASSRVNTGELFF
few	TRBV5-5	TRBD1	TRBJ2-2	TGTGCCAGCAGCCAAGAGACAGGGGGCTATACCGGGGAGCTGTTTTTT	CASSQETGGYTGELFF
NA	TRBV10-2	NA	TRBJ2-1	TGCGCCAGCATGGACTCTTACTCCTACAATGAGCAGTTCTTC	CASMDSYSYNEQFF
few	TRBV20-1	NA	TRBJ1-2	TGCAGTGCTAGCTCGGACAACTATGGCTACACCTTC	CSASSDNYGYTF
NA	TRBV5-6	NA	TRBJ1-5	TGTGCCAGCAGCTTGAAGACGGGCGTGGGGCCCCAGCATTTT	CASSLKTGVGPQHF
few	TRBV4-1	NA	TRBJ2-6	TGCGCCAGCAGCCATGAGGGTGCCGGGGCCAACGTCCTGACTTTC	CASSHEGAGANVLTF
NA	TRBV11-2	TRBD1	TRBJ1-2	TGTGCCAGCAGCTTAGAATCCGCCAGGACAGGGTCCTATGGCTACACCTTC	CASSLESARTGSYGYTF
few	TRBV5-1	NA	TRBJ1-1	TGCGCCAGCAGCTTGGAGGGGGGGGCTGAAGCTTTCTTT	CASSLEGGAEAFF
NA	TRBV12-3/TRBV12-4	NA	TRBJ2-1	TGTGCCAGCAGTCTAGGTTGGAATGAGCAGTTCTTC	CASSLGWNEQFF
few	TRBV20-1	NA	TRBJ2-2	TGCAGTGCTAGTCCTAGCGTTAACACCGGGGAGCTGTTTTTT	CSASPSVNTGELFF
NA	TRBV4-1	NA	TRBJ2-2	TGCGCCAGCAGCAGGGGAGCAGGGACCGGGGAGCTGTTTTTT	CASSRGAGTGELFF
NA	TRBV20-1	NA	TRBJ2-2	TGCAGTGCTAGAGATCGGCAGTGGAAAGGCGGGGAGCTGTTTTTT	CSARDRQWKGGELFF
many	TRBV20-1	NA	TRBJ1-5	TGCAGTGCTAGTAGGGGTAGCAATCAGCCCCAGCATTTT	CSASRGSNQPQHF
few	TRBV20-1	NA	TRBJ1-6	TGCAGTGCTACACGGGGATCGGAGAATTCACCCCTCCACTTT	CSATRGSENSPLHF
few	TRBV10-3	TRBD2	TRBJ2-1	TGTGCCATCACTATCGGGGGGGCCAACAATGAGCAGTTCTTC	CAITIGGANNEQFF
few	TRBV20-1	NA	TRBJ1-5	TGCAGTGCTAGTAGTCCAACGGGTATTAGCAATCAGCCCCAGCATTTT	CSASSPTGISNQPQHF
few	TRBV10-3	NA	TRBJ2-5	TGTGCCATCCTCCCAGGAGCCCCAAAAGAGACCCAGTACTTC	CAILPGAPKETQYF
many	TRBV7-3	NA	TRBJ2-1	TGTGCCAGCAGCTTAAGGTACGATGAGCAGTTCTTC	CASSLRYDEQFF
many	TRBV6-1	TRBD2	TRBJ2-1	TGTGCCAGCAGTCCCCCGGGACTAAGAAAGGAGCAGTTCTTC	CASSPPGLRKEQFF
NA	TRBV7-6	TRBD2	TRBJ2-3	TGTGCCAGCAGCTTAGCTCTAGCGGGAAGGGCAGATACGCAGTATTTT	CASSLALAGRADTQYF
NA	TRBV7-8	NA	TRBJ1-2	TGTGCCAGCAGCTACAAACAGGGAGGAGGCTACACCTTC	CASSYKQGGGYTF
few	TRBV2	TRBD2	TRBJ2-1	TGTGCCAGCAGTGAAACGGGGGGGCCGCGCTCCTACAATGAGCAGTTCTTC	CASSETGGPRSYNEQFF
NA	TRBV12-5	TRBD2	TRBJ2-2	TGTGCTAGTGGTTTGGTAGGCCGAGGACTAGCGGGAGGGGTAAACACCGGGGAGCTGTTTTTT	CASGLVGRGLAGGVNTGELFF
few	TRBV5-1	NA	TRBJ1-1	TGCGCCAGCAGCTTGGAATTTAACGGTGGCACTGAAGCTTTCTTT	CASSLEFNGGTEAFF
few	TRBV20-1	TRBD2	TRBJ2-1	TGCAGTGCTAGATCAAGCGGGAGAAGCTACAATGAGCAGTTCTTC	CSARSSGRSYNEQFF
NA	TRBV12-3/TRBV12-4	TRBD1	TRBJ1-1	TGTGCCAGCAGTCCCAGTGGCGTTTCAGGGGGTGGTGAAGCTTTCTTT	CASSPSGVSGGGEAFF
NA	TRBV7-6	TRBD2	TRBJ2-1	TGTGCCAGCAGCTCCCTTTTGACTAGCGGGAGCAATGAGCAGTTCTTC	CASSSLLTSGSNEQFF
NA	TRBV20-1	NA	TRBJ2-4	TGCAGTGCTACTAGCCGATTAGCCAAAAACATTCAGTACTTC	CSATSRLAKNIQYF
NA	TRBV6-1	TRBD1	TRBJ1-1	TGTGCCAGCAATCCCTCCGGGACAGGGCCACCTGAAGCTTTCTTT	CASNPSGTGPPEAFF
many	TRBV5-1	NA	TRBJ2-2	TGCGCCAGCAGGTTGAGGCCCGCGAACACCGGGGAGCTGTTTTTT	CASRLRPANTGELFF
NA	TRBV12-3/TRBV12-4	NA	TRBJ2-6	TGTGCCAGCAGATCCACAGGGTACGGGGCCAACGTCCTGACTTTC	CASRSTGYGANVLTF
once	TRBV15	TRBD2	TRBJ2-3	TGTGCCACCAGCATCCTGGGCGGGAGCGGCACAGATACGCAGTATTTT	CATSILGGSGTDTQYF
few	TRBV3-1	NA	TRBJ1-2	TGTGCCAGCAGCCAAGGAAGGACCATCAGTCCGTCAACCTTC	CASSQGRTISPSTF
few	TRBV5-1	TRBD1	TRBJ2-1	TGCGCCAGCAGCTTGGGGGACAGAGGGTTGTACAATGAGCAGTTCTTC	CASSLGDRGLYNEQFF
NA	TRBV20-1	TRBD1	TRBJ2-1	TGCAGTGCTCCCTGGACAGGGTTGGATGAGCAGTTCTTC	CSAPWTGLDEQFF